These T cell receptor beta chains were read from a single sample in a study of blood T cell repertoires in COVID-19. Assay used: immunoSEQ multiplex PCR; TCRdb lists only in-frame clones, some missing. The sample has 120,000 or so clones, more than 75% seen once. Sequencing was performed on peripheral blood. All receptors come from a man aged 60-69 years with acute or convalescent COVID-19. Each CDR3 is given without its conserved first and last residue. Each record gives: V gene, J gene, CDR3 protein.

V gene: TRBV2; J gene: TRBJ2-5; CDR3 protein: ASSPALWETQY
V gene: TRBV12-5; J gene: TRBJ2-5; CDR3 protein: ASGLGIGGDETQY
V gene: TRBV4-2; J gene: TRBJ2-7; CDR3 protein: ASSQSLDTAYEQY
V gene: TRBV5-4; J gene: TRBJ2-7; CDR3 protein: ASSFQGSGEQY
V gene: TRBV5-4; J gene: TRBJ2-4; CDR3 protein: ASSLDFPGIQY
V gene: TRBV5-4; J gene: TRBJ2-7; CDR3 protein: ASSRDTIYEQY
V gene: TRBV11-3; J gene: TRBJ1-4; CDR3 protein: ASSPNRDKQKLF
V gene: TRBV30; J gene: TRBJ1-3; CDR3 protein: GLAAGNTIY
V gene: TRBV7-6; J gene: TRBJ2-5; CDR3 protein: ASSRLGTDQETQY
V gene: TRBV11-2; J gene: TRBJ2-5; CDR3 protein: ASSLGLGETQY
V gene: TRBV5-1; J gene: TRBJ2-2; CDR3 protein: ASSVGLAGGVGELF
V gene: TRBV29-1; J gene: TRBJ1-1; CDR3 protein: SVVTVGTEAF
V gene: TRBV4-3; J gene: TRBJ2-5; CDR3 protein: ASSHGLGQETQY
V gene: TRBV15; J gene: TRBJ1-4; CDR3 protein: ATSMRATDEKLF
V gene: TRBV28; J gene: TRBJ2-6; CDR3 protein: ASSLAGATSGANVLT
V gene: TRBV5-6; J gene: TRBJ2-1; CDR3 protein: ASSLDGTNEQF
V gene: TRBV5-5; J gene: TRBJ2-5; CDR3 protein: ASSLATLAGKETQY
V gene: TRBV6-5; J gene: TRBJ1-5; CDR3 protein: ASSSGQVGQPQH
V gene: TRBV12-3/TRBV12-4; J gene: TRBJ2-1; CDR3 protein: ASSLHNEQF
V gene: TRBV7-2; J gene: TRBJ2-7; CDR3 protein: ASSLDGWSAREQY
V gene: TRBV9; J gene: TRBJ1-4; CDR3 protein: ASSAEQGNEKLF
V gene: TRBV28; J gene: TRBJ2-2; CDR3 protein: ASSLEGQGIGGELF
V gene: TRBV3-1/TRBV3-2; J gene: TRBJ2-2; CDR3 protein: ASSPRVGELF
V gene: TRBV5-6; J gene: TRBJ1-5; CDR3 protein: ASSLTGGGYQPQH
V gene: TRBV29-1; J gene: TRBJ2-3; CDR3 protein: SVPPSLFGGRVDTQY
V gene: TRBV7-6; J gene: TRBJ2-2; CDR3 protein: ASRSSAGQPLGELF
V gene: TRBV11-2; J gene: TRBJ2-2; CDR3 protein: ASSANGLARGIGELF
V gene: TRBV19; J gene: TRBJ2-7; CDR3 protein: ASSIDPGLAYEQY
V gene: TRBV29-1; J gene: TRBJ2-7; CDR3 protein: SGGTDYEQY
V gene: TRBV9; J gene: TRBJ2-2; CDR3 protein: ASSPQLQVAGELF
V gene: TRBV30; J gene: TRBJ2-5; CDR3 protein: AWSGKAGGETQY
V gene: TRBV11-2; J gene: TRBJ2-7; CDR3 protein: ASSTGGPGNEQY
V gene: TRBV27; J gene: TRBJ2-7; CDR3 protein: ASRQGQGEQY
V gene: TRBV9; J gene: TRBJ2-2; CDR3 protein: ASSVGSSTGELF
V gene: TRBV28; J gene: TRBJ1-5; CDR3 protein: ASSLWSQPQH
V gene: TRBV18; J gene: TRBJ1-5; CDR3 protein: ASSPGQGAFQPQH
V gene: TRBV7-2; J gene: TRBJ2-1; CDR3 protein: ASSLGLVGPPYNEQF
V gene: TRBV15; J gene: TRBJ2-1; CDR3 protein: ATSRTSGRAFGEQF
V gene: TRBV5-1; J gene: TRBJ2-7; CDR3 protein: ASSLGLEQY
V gene: TRBV28; J gene: TRBJ1-5; CDR3 protein: ASGKTVSNQPQH
V gene: TRBV5-5; J gene: TRBJ2-2; CDR3 protein: ASSLALTGTGELF
V gene: TRBV28; J gene: TRBJ1-1; CDR3 protein: ASMPTQGAGGTEAF
V gene: TRBV11-2; J gene: TRBJ1-2; CDR3 protein: ASSTRQERNYGYT
V gene: TRBV6-2/TRBV6-3; J gene: TRBJ2-1; CDR3 protein: ASSDTFDEQF
V gene: TRBV7-8; J gene: TRBJ2-7; CDR3 protein: ASSQDRDEQY
V gene: TRBV5-5; J gene: TRBJ1-3; CDR3 protein: ASSLGGQGGTIY
V gene: TRBV25-1; J gene: TRBJ1-1; CDR3 protein: ASSEREGAAGEAF
V gene: TRBV10-2; J gene: TRBJ2-6; CDR3 protein: ASSEFAAGANVLT
V gene: TRBV19; J gene: TRBJ2-2; CDR3 protein: ASSVRGGSDTGELF
V gene: TRBV29-1; J gene: TRBJ1-3; CDR3 protein: SATVAGNTIY
V gene: TRBV6-2/TRBV6-3; J gene: TRBJ2-1; CDR3 protein: ASSYSQQGHYNEQF
V gene: TRBV6-2/TRBV6-3; J gene: TRBJ2-2; CDR3 protein: ASSSPGRTGELF
V gene: TRBV21-1; J gene: TRBJ1-3; CDR3 protein: ASSKNSTSGNTIY
V gene: TRBV15; J gene: TRBJ2-7; CDR3 protein: ATGLERDSSTYEQY
V gene: TRBV5-1; J gene: TRBJ1-4; CDR3 protein: ASSRSGRGGEKLF
V gene: TRBV5-8; J gene: TRBJ1-1; CDR3 protein: ASSRGNRMNTEAF